This TCR beta chain derives from a study of OX40 agonist ivuxolimab in advanced cancers. There are 14 residues in the CDR3. CDR1 and CDR2 (germline): SGDLS, YYNGEE. Trimming left V 0 bases short and J 3 bases short, with 7 bases between. Blood was sampled at baseline, cycle 4 day 1, and cycle 7 day 1. Study results and caveats: Clonal expansion in partial responders at 0.1-3.0 mg/kg ranked among the lowest. CD4+ T cells averaged fewer expanded clones than CD8+ T cells.

Clones were read by immunoSEQ multiplex PCR, and TCRdb kept only the in-frame ones, dropping some. The profile shows around 70,000 clones, 75% to 95% of them singletons. Comments on this clone: The antigen remains undetermined. Other DNA sequences of this sample code for an identical CDR3.

The V and J genes are TRBV9 and TRBJ1-5, with unresolved D. This material consisted of CD4+ or CD8+ T cells sorted from blood, taken in a trial of the OX40 agonist ivuxolimab. The receptor was isolated from an adult with an advanced solid tumor such as melanoma, head and neck, liver or kidney cancer. CDR3 nucleotides: TGTGCCAGCAGCGTAGGAGACTCCAATCAGCCCCAGCATTTT. This gives the protein CASSVGDSNQPQHF.